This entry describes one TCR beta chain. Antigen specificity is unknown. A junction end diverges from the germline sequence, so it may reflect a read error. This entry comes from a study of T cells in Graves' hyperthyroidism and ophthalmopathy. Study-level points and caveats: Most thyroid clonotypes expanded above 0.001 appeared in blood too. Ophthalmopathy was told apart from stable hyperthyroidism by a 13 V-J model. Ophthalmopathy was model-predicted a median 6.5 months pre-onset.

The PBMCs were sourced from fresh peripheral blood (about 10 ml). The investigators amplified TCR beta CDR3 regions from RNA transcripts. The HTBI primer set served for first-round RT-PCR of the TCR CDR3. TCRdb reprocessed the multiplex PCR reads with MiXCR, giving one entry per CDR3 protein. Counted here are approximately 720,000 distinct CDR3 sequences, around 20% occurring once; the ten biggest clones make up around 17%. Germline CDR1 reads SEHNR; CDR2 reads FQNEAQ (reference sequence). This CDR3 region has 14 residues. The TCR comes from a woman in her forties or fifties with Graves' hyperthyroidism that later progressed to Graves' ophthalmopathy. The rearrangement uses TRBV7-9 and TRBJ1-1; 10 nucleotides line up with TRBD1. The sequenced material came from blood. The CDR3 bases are TGTGCCAGCAGCCTAGAGACAGGGGGCACTGGAGCTTTCTTT. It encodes CASSLETGGTGAFF.